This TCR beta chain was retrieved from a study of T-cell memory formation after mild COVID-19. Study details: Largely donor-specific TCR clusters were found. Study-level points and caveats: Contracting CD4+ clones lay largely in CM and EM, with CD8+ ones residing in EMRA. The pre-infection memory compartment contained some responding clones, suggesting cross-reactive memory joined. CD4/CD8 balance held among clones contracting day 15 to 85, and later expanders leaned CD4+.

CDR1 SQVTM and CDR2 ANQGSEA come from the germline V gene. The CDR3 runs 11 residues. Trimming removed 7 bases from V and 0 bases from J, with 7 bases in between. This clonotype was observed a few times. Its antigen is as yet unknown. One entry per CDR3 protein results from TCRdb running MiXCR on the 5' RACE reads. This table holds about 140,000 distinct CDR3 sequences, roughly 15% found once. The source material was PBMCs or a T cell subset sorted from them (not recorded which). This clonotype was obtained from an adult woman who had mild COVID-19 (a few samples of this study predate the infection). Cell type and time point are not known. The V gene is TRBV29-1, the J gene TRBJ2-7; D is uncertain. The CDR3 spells CSAANSYEQYF. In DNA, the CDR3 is TGCAGCGCAGCTAACTCCTACGAGCAGTACTTC.